The 32 T cell receptor beta chains presented below share a single source sample, sequenced in a study of blood T cells in healthy people across ages. The use of a sample-barcoded 5' primer and a J-beta primer mix characterized a second PCR of 7 to 11 cycles. TCRdb independently ran MiXCR on the 5' RACE reads; one entry per CDR3 protein. This sample carries about 780,000 distinct CDR3 sequences, under 30% of them seen once, and the ten largest clones take roughly 3.1%. This sample also belongs to another study, concerning T cells of mothers and their children.

The sequenced sample consisted of blood. The receptors were sampled from a boy under 18 in good health.

This CDR3 is CASNQPGQGETQYF. CDR3 bases: TGTGCCAGCAACCAACCGGGACAAGGAGAGACCCAGTACTTC. The V and J genes are TRBV12-3 or TRBV12-4 and TRBJ2-5, with D perhaps matching TRBD1 (6 bases). The CDR3 totals 14 residues. V was clipped by 7 bases and J by 4 bases, with 16 bases between them.

The table lists this clonotype with a few counts. V and J are TRBV5-6 and TRBJ2-5; D may match TRBD1 or TRBD2 (5 bases each). The assigned J gene may be wrong: the sequence end matches TRBJ2-1 better. The germline V gene encodes CDR1 SGHDT and CDR2 YYEEEE. The CDR3 consists of 16 residues. The CDR3 DNA follows: TGTGCCAGCAGCAGATTCCGGGACGGGATCACCAATGAGCAGTTCTTC. Protein sequence: CASSRFRDGITNEQFF.

This chain joins TRBV7-2 and TRBJ2-1; D ambiguous. The CDR3 is 11 amino acids. Trimming left V 3 bases short and J 10 bases short, with 7 bases between. Germline V gives CDR1 SGHTA, CDR2 FQGNSA. In DNA, the CDR3 is TGTGCCAGCAGCTTTAGGCAGGAGCAGTTCTTC. Residues: CASSFRQEQFF.

The rearrangement uses TRBV6-5 and TRBJ2-5, with 9 bases lining up with TRBD1. Trimming at V came to 2 bases and at J to 10 bases, leaving 11 bases not matched to a gene. The germline V gene encodes CDR1 MNHEY and CDR2 SVGAGI. CDR3 size: 15 residues. CDR3 region: CASSYVTGGNYDQYF. In nucleotides, the CDR3 is TGTGCCAGCAGTTACGTGACAGGGGGAAACTACGACCAGTACTTC.

This chain joins TRBV12-3 or TRBV12-4 and TRBJ2-2, with D perhaps matching TRBD1 (5 bases). V shed 7 bases and J shed 5 bases, with 11 bases lying between them. The CDR3 is 13 residues long. The CDR3 DNA follows: TGTGCCAGCACCGAGGACATAACCGGGGAGCTGTTTTTT. This translates into CASTEDITGELFF.

This clonotype showed up just a few times. The chain combines TRBV7-9 with TRBJ2-7; D uncertain. The germline gives CDR1 SEHNR, CDR2 FQNEAQ (reference sequence). CDR3 length: 14 amino acids. V shed 1 base and J shed 1 base, with 8 bases lying between them. The CDR3 reads CASSLGSPSYEQYF. CDR3 sequence (DNA): TGTGCCAGCAGCTTAGGGTCGCCATCCTACGAGCAGTACTTC. The full variable domain, rest sourced from reference TRBV7-9 and TRBJ2-7, is DTGVSQNPRHKITKRGQNVTFRCDPISEHNRLYWYRQTLGQGPEFLTYFQNEAQLEKSRLLSDRFSAERPKGSFSTLEIQRTEQGDSAMYLCASSLGSPSYEQYFGPGTRLTVT.

In this sample, this clonotype turned up a few times. The rearrangement links TRBV20-1 to TRBJ2-5, with D possibly TRBD2 on 5 matching bases. V lost 2 bases to trimming and J lost 6 bases, with 10 bases between them. CDR1 and CDR2 (germline): DFQATT, SNEGSKA (reference sequence). The CDR3 spans 12 residues. CDR3 loop: CSARRDLQTQYF. As DNA, the CDR3 is TGCAGTGCTAGACGGGATTTGCAGACCCAGTACTTC.

The V and J genes are TRBV12-3 or TRBV12-4 and TRBJ2-3; D possibly corresponds to TRBD1 (6 bases). This CDR3 has 13 amino acids. V shed 1 base and J shed 8 bases, with 10 bases lying between them. CDR3 bases: TGTGCCAGCAGTTTAGGGGGGCTGGGTACGCAGTATTTT. Its protein product is CASSLGGLGTQYF.

The table lists this clonotype with a few counts. This chain joins TRBV11-2 and TRBJ1-2, with TRBD1 as a possible D gene (5 bases). V was cut by 6 bases and J by 1 base, with 15 bases left in between. The germline CDR1 and CDR2 sequences are SGHAT and FQNNGV. The CDR3 covers 15 residues. The DNA of the CDR3 is TGTGCCAGCAGTTCTAATGACAGCCTTAACTATGGCTACACCTTC. Translating it yields CASSSNDSLNYGYTF.

This clonotype was recorded a few times. The chain employs TRBV7-9 and TRBJ1-6; D ambiguous. Trimming left V 5 bases short and J 10 bases short, with 12 bases between. The germline gives CDR1 SEHNR, CDR2 FQNEAQ (reference sequence). CDR3 size: 13 residues. The CDR3 DNA reads as TGTGCCAGCAGCGCTAGCAGTGGATCACCCCTCCACTTT. Amino acid sequence: CASSASSGSPLHF.

The chain carries TRBV7-6 and TRBJ1-1, with no clear D. From germline, CDR1 is SGHVS and CDR2 FNYEAQ. CDR3 length: 12 amino acids. The V gene lost 4 bases and the J gene lost 8 bases, with 11 bases spanning the gap. CDR3 nucleotides: TGTGCCAGCAGCTCAGTAAGTGGGGAAGCTTTCTTT. Translated: CASSSVSGEAFF.

The V gene is TRBV11-2, the J gene TRBJ2-7; D is undetermined. The V end lost 4 bases, the J end lost 4 bases, and 11 bases lay between the germline ends. Germline loops: CDR1 SGHAT, CDR2 FQNNGV. CDR3 size: 13 residues. This chain's CDR3 is CASSWASTYEQYF. For the CDR3, the DNA is TGTGCCAGCAGCTGGGCCTCTACGTACGAGCAGTACTTC.

The chain combines TRBV3-1 with TRBJ2-1; a weak D match, TRBD2 (6 bases). Germline CDR1 and CDR2: LGHDT and YNNKEL (reference sequence). Between the trimmed V and J ends, which lost 1 base and 10 bases, there was a span of 17 bases. The CDR3 consists of 15 residues. The CDR3 sequence is CASSQAGTGAGEQFF. CDR3 in DNA: TGTGCCAGCAGCCAAGCCGGGACTGGGGCGGGAGAGCAGTTCTTC.

In regard to this clonotype: The junction shows a germline mismatch at one end, possibly a read error. This chain links TRBV7-3 with TRBJ2-1; 8 bases are shared with TRBD2. CDR1 and CDR2 (germline): SGHTA, FQGTGA. CDR3 length equals 16 residues. The CDR3 region is CASSLGRQRGYNEQFF. The CDR3 DNA follows: TGCGCCAGCAGCTTAGGAAGGCAGCGGGGGTACAATGAGCAGTTCTTC.

The table lists this clonotype with a few counts. This chain connects TRBV29-1 to TRBJ2-7, with TRBD1 matching over 9 bases. The CDR3 is made up of 14 amino acids. Germline V gene sequence: CDR1 SQVTM, CDR2 ANQGSEA. The junction had 5 bases not matched to a gene; V was cut back by 5 bases and J by 0 bases. The CDR3 sequence is CSVSRDRDSYEQYF. The CDR3 DNA reads as TGCAGCGTTAGCCGGGACAGGGACTCCTACGAGCAGTACTTC.

The J gene is TRBJ2-7, the V gene TRBV28; D possibly corresponds to TRBD1 (5 bases). V dropped 8 bases and J dropped 4 bases, with 9 bases sitting between them. The CDR3 sequence is 11 residues long. Germline CDR1 MDHEN, CDR2 SYDVKM. The CDR3, as DNA: TGTGCCAGCGCTCGACAGTACGAGCAGTACTTC. Protein: CASARQYEQYF.

This clonotype was detected a few times. The rearrangement links TRBV27 to TRBJ2-7; TRBD1 might be the D (7 bases). The DNA matches TRBJ2-5 better at its end, which makes the J call doubtful. This CDR3 spans 15 amino acids. Per germline, CDR1 MNHEY and CDR2 SMNVEV (reference sequence). CDR3: CASSPSQGRQKTQYF. In DNA form, the CDR3 reads TGTGCCAGCAGTCCCTCACAGGGGAGGCAAAAGACCCAGTACTTC.

The chain is built from TRBV5-1 and TRBJ1-1; 7 nucleotides align to TRBD1. Looked up from germline, CDR1 is SGHRS and CDR2 is YFSETQ. The CDR3 consists of 14 residues. V shed 2 bases and J 3 bases; nucleotides not matched to a gene: 4. CDR3 sequence: CASSFEGADTEAFF. CDR3 nucleotide sequence: TGCGCCAGCAGCTTTGAGGGGGCGGACACTGAAGCTTTCTTT.

This chain joins TRBV20-1 and TRBJ2-1; 10 bases are shared with TRBD1. V gave up 0 bases and J gave up 5 bases; unmatched junction bases: 7. Germline CDR1 and CDR2: DFQATT and SNEGSKA (reference sequence). The length of the CDR3 is 16 residues. CDR3 in amino acids: CSARDSGTGADNEQFF. CDR3 in DNA: TGCAGTGCTAGAGATAGTGGGACAGGGGCCGACAATGAGCAGTTCTTC.

This clonotype has only a few counts. V usage is TRBV20-1 and J usage is TRBJ2-5; tentatively, D is TRBD1 or TRBD2 (7 bases each). Germline CDR1 reads DFQATT; CDR2 reads SNEGSKA (reference sequence). The CDR3 contains 15 residues. V was cut by 3 bases and J by 7 bases, with 21 bases left in between. The CDR3 spells CSASPGGGPPRTQYF. CDR3 sequence (DNA): TGCAGTGCTAGCCCAGGGGGGGGACCTCCTCGGACCCAGTACTTC.

This clonotype has more than one count but fewer than ten. The chain joins TRBV15 to TRBJ1-3; the D is unclear. V dropped 5 bases and J dropped 8 bases, with 13 bases sitting between them. The CDR3 loop spans 13 amino acids. The germline gives CDR1 LNHNV, CDR2 YYDKDF (reference sequence). The CDR3 DNA follows: TGTGCCACCAGCTCACGGTCGGTAGACACCATATATTTT. Amino acid sequence: CATSSRSVDTIYF.

The chain couples TRBV20-1 to TRBJ2-4; TRBD1 matches at 10 bases. The V segment lost 6 bases and the J segment 5 bases; nucleotides outside the gene matches: 4. The CDR3 consists of 13 residues. CDR1 DFQATT and CDR2 SNEGSKA come from the germline V gene (reference sequence). This CDR3 is CSALGTGENIQYF. The CDR3 nucleotides are TGCAGTGCCCTCGGGACAGGGGAAAACATTCAGTACTTC.

J is TRBJ1-2 and V is TRBV5-1; TRBD1 matches at 9 bases. Germline CDR1 is SGHRS and CDR2 is YFSETQ. The CDR3 has 16 amino acids. Losses at the gene ends were 0 bases for V and 2 bases for J; bases not matched to a gene: 5. The CDR3 loop reads CASSLDGQGRNYGYTF. The CDR3 nucleotides read TGCGCCAGCAGCTTGGACGGACAGGGGAGAAACTATGGCTACACCTTC.

This chain joins TRBV28 and TRBJ2-1; the match to TRBD2 covers 11 bases. The J call may not be correct, given that the DNA end is closer to TRBJ2-5. Germline V gives CDR1 MDHEN, CDR2 SYDVKM. The CDR3 extends over 16 amino acids. In nucleotides, the CDR3 is TGTGCCAGCAGTTTGCCTAGCGGGGGGTCTGAAGAGACCCAGTACTTC. It is translated as CASSLPSGGSEETQYF.

This clonotype was detected a few times. The J gene is TRBJ2-2, the V gene TRBV28; D gene ambiguous. The ends were cut back, 7 bases at V and 3 bases at J, with 6 bases in the middle. This CDR3 spans 12 amino acids. Germline values: CDR1 MDHEN, CDR2 SYDVKM. The CDR3 loop is CASIGDTGELFF. The CDR3 bases are TGTGCCAGCATTGGGGACACCGGGGAGCTGTTTTTT.

This chain uses TRBV12-3 or TRBV12-4 with TRBJ2-2, with 7 positions matching TRBD1. There are 15 residues in the CDR3. V lost 6 bases to trimming and J lost 0 bases; unmatched junction nucleotides: 4. The CDR3 here is CASSRGQANTGELFF. In DNA form, the CDR3 reads TGTGCCAGCAGCCGAGGACAGGCGAACACCGGGGAGCTGTTTTTT.

This sequence joins TRBV5-1 and TRBJ1-2; D gene unclear. CDR1 is SGHRS and CDR2 is YFSETQ in the germline V gene. Trimming cost V 0 bases and J 3 bases, with 12 bases left between them. This CDR3 has 15 residues. CDR3 amino acids: CASSLGQALDYGYTF. The CDR3 bases are TGCGCCAGCAGCTTGGGTCAGGCCTTGGACTATGGCTACACCTTC.

This clonotype was seen only a few times. CDR3 loop: CASSSRSGSGANVLTF. CDR3 nucleotide sequence: TGTGCCAGCAGCTCCAGGTCAGGCTCTGGGGCCAACGTCCTGACTTTC. This sequence joins TRBV7-3 and TRBJ2-6; D ambiguous. The CDR3 loop spans 16 amino acids. Germline loops: CDR1 SGHTA, CDR2 FQGTGA. Trimming shortened V by 4 bases and J by 0 bases, and 10 bases separated the two germline ends.

The J gene is TRBJ2-5, the V gene TRBV20-1; TRBD2 aligns across 11 bases. The CDR3 is 15 amino acids. Per germline, CDR1 DFQATT and CDR2 SNEGSKA (reference sequence). V lost 3 bases, J lost 7 bases, and 10 bases stayed unmatched. The CDR3 protein is CSASLPLAGEGTQYF. DNA for the CDR3: TGCAGTGCTAGTCTGCCACTAGCGGGGGAGGGGACCCAGTACTTC.

The gene calls are TRBV12-3 or TRBV12-4 and TRBJ2-2; D is uncertain. The CDR3 consists of 15 residues. The V gene lost 6 bases and the J gene lost 0 bases, with 11 bases spanning the gap. CDR3 nucleotides: TGTGCCAGCAGGGGGTCGGCACCGAACACCGGGGAGCTGTTTTTT. Translation: CASRGSAPNTGELFF.

In its sample, this clonotype was seen once. The genes are TRBV27 and TRBJ2-3; possibly TRBD2 for D (6 bases). From germline, CDR1 is MNHEY and CDR2 SMNVEV (reference sequence). The CDR3 is 14 amino acids. The germline V and J ends were trimmed by 6 bases and 2 bases, with 12 bases remaining between them. CDR3 sequence (DNA): TGTGCCAGCAGGAGGGACTTTCCCACAGATACGCAGTATTTT. Protein: CASRRDFPTDTQYF.

This rearrangement joins TRBV18 to TRBJ1-2; D gene unclear. V lost 4 bases and J 6 bases, leaving 6 bases between the germline ends. The CDR3 consists of 11 residues. Looked up from germline, CDR1 is KGHSH and CDR2 is LQKENI. CDR3 sequence (DNA): TGTGCCAGCTCACGGCAGGATGGCTACACCTTC. Translated, it gives CASSRQDGYTF.